A selection of T cell receptor beta chains follows, all from one sample in a study of blood T cell repertoires in COVID-19. Assay used: immunoSEQ multiplex PCR; TCRdb lists only in-frame clones, some missing. The sample includes 130,000 or so clones, roughly 80% of them seen just once. Sequencing was carried out using peripheral blood. The receptors were gathered from a man in his fifties or sixties with acute or convalescent COVID-19. Each CDR3 is given with its conserved first and last residue. The order of the fields is clone size, V gene, D gene, J gene, CDR3 DNA, CDR3 protein. A D gene is named only where the DNA matches it firmly. Expanded clones are given a class, and other clones once, few, many or no size at all.

size: -; V: TRBV11-2; D: TRBD1; J: TRBJ1-2; DNA: TGTGCCAGCAGCTCCGGGACAGCCTATGGCTACACCTTC; CDR3: CASSSGTAYGYTF
size: -; V: TRBV5-6; D: -; J: TRBJ1-1; DNA: TGTGCCAGCAGCTTGGAAAGGGAGGCCCCTGAAGCTTTCTTT; CDR3: CASSLEREAPEAFF
size: -; V: TRBV6-1; D: TRBD1; J: TRBJ1-2; DNA: TGTGCCAGCAGTGATAATAGGGGACAGGGGCCTAACTATGGCTACACCTTC; CDR3: CASSDNRGQGPNYGYTF
size: -; V: TRBV28; D: TRBD1; J: TRBJ1-1; DNA: TGTGCCAGCAGTTTAGTGAAGGGGGCGACTGAAGCTTTCTTT; CDR3: CASSLVKGATEAFF
size: -; V: TRBV30; D: -; J: TRBJ1-5; DNA: TGTGCCTGGAGTGTGGGTTGGAAGGGGAATCAGCCCCAGCATTTT; CDR3: CAWSVGWKGNQPQHF
size: -; V: TRBV6-5; D: -; J: TRBJ2-7; DNA: TGTGCCAGCAGACAGGGTTCGGGCGAGCAGTACTTC; CDR3: CASRQGSGEQYF
size: few; V: TRBV2; D: TRBD2; J: TRBJ2-5; DNA: TGTGCCAGCAGTCCTCGACTAGCGGCTCAGGGAGAGACCCAGTACTTC; CDR3: CASSPRLAAQGETQYF
size: -; V: TRBV21-1; D: -; J: TRBJ2-5; DNA: TGTGCCAGCAGCAAAGTCAGTTCTTGGACAGGTCTTTTGGAGACCCAGTACTTC; CDR3: CASSKVSSWTGLLETQYF
size: -; V: TRBV5-6; D: -; J: TRBJ1-1; DNA: TGTGCCAGCAGCTTGGCACGAGGGCAGGGGTATGGGTTCACTGAAGCTTTCTTT; CDR3: CASSLARGQGYGFTEAFF
size: -; V: TRBV24-1; D: -; J: TRBJ2-7; DNA: TGTGCCACCAAACAAAGGGAGGACGAGCAGTACTTC; CDR3: CATKQREDEQYF
size: -; V: TRBV20-1; D: -; J: TRBJ1-2; DNA: TGCAGTGCTAGTGTGCGGGGAGAAGCATATGGCTACACCTTC; CDR3: CSASVRGEAYGYTF
size: -; V: TRBV2; D: -; J: TRBJ1-4; DNA: TGTGCCAGCAGGGAACGGGGGGCTGAAGAGGAAAAACTGTTTTTT; CDR3: CASRERGAEEEKLFF
size: -; V: TRBV7-7; D: -; J: TRBJ2-3; DNA: TGTGCCAGCAGCTTAGCCGAGGAGGGGCCTGGCACAGATACGCAGTATTTT; CDR3: CASSLAEEGPGTDTQYF
size: -; V: TRBV5-6; D: -; J: TRBJ1-3; DNA: TGTGCCAGCAGCTGGAACAGGGCCCTCTCTGGAAACACCATATATTTT; CDR3: CASSWNRALSGNTIYF
size: -; V: TRBV19; D: -; J: TRBJ2-2; DNA: TGTGCCAGTAGCCCGGGAACGAACACCGGGGAGCTGTTTTTT; CDR3: CASSPGTNTGELFF
size: -; V: TRBV18; D: TRBD1; J: TRBJ1-1; DNA: TGTGCCAGCTCACCCCGACAGGGTGCGGTAGCTTTCTTT; CDR3: CASSPRQGAVAFF
size: -; V: TRBV19; D: TRBD1; J: TRBJ2-7; DNA: TGTGCCAGTGCAGACAGGGGGCAAGCCGAGCAGTACTTC; CDR3: CASADRGQAEQYF
size: -; V: TRBV15; D: TRBD1; J: TRBJ2-2; DNA: TGTGCCACCAGCAGATCACAGGGGCGGAACACCGGGGAGCTGTTTTTT; CDR3: CATSRSQGRNTGELFF
size: -; V: TRBV7-8; D: TRBD1; J: TRBJ2-3; DNA: TGTGCCAGCAGCTTGGACAGGGGCACAGATACGCAGTATTTT; CDR3: CASSLDRGTDTQYF
size: -; V: TRBV10-3; D: -; J: TRBJ2-5; DNA: TGTGCCATCAGTGAGGACGGACAACAAGAGACCCAGTACTTC; CDR3: CAISEDGQQETQYF
size: once; V: TRBV6-4; D: TRBD1; J: TRBJ1-6; DNA: TGTGCCAGCAGCCAGACAGGGAGTAATTCACCCCTCCACTTT; CDR3: CASSQTGSNSPLHF
size: few; V: TRBV9; D: -; J: TRBJ2-2; DNA: TGTGCCAGCAGCGTAGGAGGCCAGGGGACCGGGGAGCTGTTTTTT; CDR3: CASSVGGQGTGELFF
size: few; V: TRBV29-1; D: TRBD2; J: TRBJ2-3; DNA: TGCAGCGTTGGGTTGGGGCGGGGGAGCGCAGATACGCAGTATTTT; CDR3: CSVGLGRGSADTQYF
size: -; V: TRBV6-2/TRBV6-3; D: TRBD1; J: TRBJ2-7; DNA: TGTGCCAGCAGCCAGTCCGGGACAGGGAACGAGCAGTACTTC; CDR3: CASSQSGTGNEQYF
size: -; V: TRBV4-1; D: TRBD1; J: TRBJ1-5; DNA: TGCGCCAGCAGGGGACAGGCCAATCAGCCCCAGCATTTT; CDR3: CASRGQANQPQHF
size: -; V: TRBV29-1; D: TRBD1; J: TRBJ1-2; DNA: TGCAGCGCCGGGACAGTAGGAGTCTATGGCTACACCTTC; CDR3: CSAGTVGVYGYTF
size: -; V: TRBV6-5; D: TRBD1; J: TRBJ1-4; DNA: TGTGCCAGCAGGGGACAGGGAGGAGAAAAACTGTTTTTT; CDR3: CASRGQGGEKLFF
size: -; V: TRBV3-1/TRBV3-2; D: -; J: TRBJ1-2; DNA: TGTGCCAGCAGCCAAGGAGGACACTTTTTCTATGGCTACACCTTC; CDR3: CASSQGGHFFYGYTF
size: once; V: TRBV29-1; D: -; J: TRBJ1-3; DNA: TGCAGCGCCGCCGCAGGGATCAATCCTGGAAACACCATATATTTT; CDR3: CSAAAGINPGNTIYF
size: -; V: TRBV2; D: -; J: TRBJ1-1; DNA: TGTGCCAGCAGGACGACAGGGAACACTGAAGCTTTCTTT; CDR3: CASRTTGNTEAFF
size: -; V: TRBV20-1; D: TRBD1; J: TRBJ1-1; DNA: TGCAGTGCGCTCGACAGGGGGGAAGCTTTCTTT; CDR3: CSALDRGEAFF
size: few; V: TRBV5-1; D: TRBD1; J: TRBJ2-5; DNA: TGCGCCAGCAGCTTGAGGAAAGGCCGGGTAGCAGGGGGCCAAGAGACCCAGTACTTC; CDR3: CASSLRKGRVAGGQETQYF
size: -; V: TRBV5-1; D: TRBD1; J: TRBJ2-5; DNA: TGCGCCAGCAGCGCGGGACAGGAAGAGACCCAGTACTTC; CDR3: CASSAGQEETQYF
size: -; V: TRBV11-2; D: TRBD2; J: TRBJ2-5; DNA: TGTGCCAGCAGCTTAGAGGCTGTCGGGGGGAGAGAGACCCAGTACTTC; CDR3: CASSLEAVGGRETQYF
size: -; V: TRBV19; D: -; J: TRBJ1-3; DNA: TGTGCCAGTAGTCTCGGGGATTTCTCTGGAAACACCATATATTTT; CDR3: CASSLGDFSGNTIYF
size: -; V: TRBV27; D: TRBD1; J: TRBJ1-1; DNA: TGTGCCAGCAGTTTTGGGACAGGATACACTGAAGCTTTCTTT; CDR3: CASSFGTGYTEAFF
size: -; V: TRBV3-1/TRBV3-2; D: -; J: TRBJ1-6; DNA: TGTGCCAGCAGCCAACTGGGCCCGGATCGGCAATCACCCCTCCACTTT; CDR3: CASSQLGPDRQSPLHF
size: -; V: TRBV5-1; D: TRBD1; J: TRBJ2-5; DNA: TGCGCCAGCAGCTTGGAGGGACAGGGGGCAAGGGAGACCCAGTACTTC; CDR3: CASSLEGQGARETQYF
size: -; V: TRBV15; D: -; J: TRBJ1-1; DNA: TGTGCCACCAGCACCGACCGGACAGCTAGTCACACTGACGGAGCTTTCTTT; CDR3: CATSTDRTASHTDGAFF
size: -; V: TRBV20-1; D: -; J: TRBJ2-5; DNA: TGCAGTGCAACTAGGGGGGAGACCCAGTACTTC; CDR3: CSATRGETQYF
size: -; V: TRBV7-9; D: TRBD2; J: TRBJ2-2; DNA: TGTGCCAGCAGCTTTAGCGGGGGGTCTAAAGAGACCGGGGAGCTGTTTTTT; CDR3: CASSFSGGSKETGELFF